This T cell receptor beta chain was sequenced during a study of neoadjuvant anti-PD-1 for oral cavity cancer. Study information: Non-progressing patients received a fourth nivolumab dose near day 43, then surgery on days 50-56. Study-wide points: Each response group had just three patients in TCR analyses. Larger post-treatment preexisting tumor clones tracked with greater tumor shrinkage.

Most tumor samples had approximately 4.6 ug input DNA in two replicates. The table came from immunoSEQ multiplex PCR; TCRdb's copy has only in-frame clones and leaves some out. This table holds 10,000 to 11,000 clones, approximately 52% found once. Concerning this clone itself: Its antigen is currently unknown.

The CDR3 is 15 amino acids. V lost 7 bases to trimming and J lost 0 bases, with 10 bases between them. Germline values: CDR1 KGHSH, CDR2 LQKENI. Material: tumor tissue, obtained before nivolumab (anti-PD-1) treatment. The receptor comes from a person aged 40 to 85 with oral cavity squamous cell carcinoma. The chain couples TRBV18 to TRBJ2-6; D gene uncertain. CDR3 bases: TGTGCCAGCTATGTAGGCGGCTCTGGGGCCAACGTCCTGACTTTC. Amino acids: CASYVGGSGANVLTF.